The 12 T cell receptor beta chains below come from one sample, sequenced in a study of blood T cell repertoires in COVID-19. Generated by immunoSEQ multiplex PCR, the TCRdb table keeps only in-frame clones and is missing some. The sample yields about 100,000 clones, almost 80% seen once. The sequenced sample was peripheral blood. The receptor set was obtained from a man between 65 and 85 years old with active or convalescent COVID-19.

J is TRBJ2-7 and V is TRBV4-1; TRBD2 matches 7 bases. In germline, CDR1 is MGHRA, CDR2 YSYEKL. V was clipped by 1 base and J by 2 bases; unmatched bases: 8. The CDR3 spans 16 residues. The CDR3 reads CASSQGASGPAYEQYF. The CDR3 DNA is TGCGCCAGCAGCCAAGGCGCTAGCGGCCCCGCCTACGAGCAGTACTTC.

A few counts support this clone. The genes are TRBV12-3 or TRBV12-4 and TRBJ2-7; possible D gene TRBD1, 6 bases. This CDR3 has 11 amino acids. The ends were cut back, 5 bases at V and 6 bases at J, with 8 bases in the middle. CDR3 sequence: CASSPGAEQYF. The CDR3 coding sequence is TGTGCCAGCAGTCCAGGGGCCGAGCAGTACTTC.

The sample holds a few counts of this clone. This chain links TRBV11-2 with TRBJ1-1; D gene unclear. The CDR3 extends over 12 amino acids. The V gene lost 1 base and the J gene lost 8 bases, with 8 bases spanning the gap. Per the germline V gene, CDR1 is SGHAT and CDR2 is FQNNGV. DNA for the CDR3: TGTGCCAGCAGCTTAGGAGGGCCAGAAGCTTTCTTT. Translating gives CASSLGGPEAFF.

The V and J genes are TRBV5-5 and TRBJ2-1; 7 nucleotides match TRBD2. This CDR3 contains 16 residues. Germline trimming cut 0 bases from V and 8 bases from J; bases unmatched to any gene: 11. Germline V gene sequence: CDR1 SGHKS, CDR2 YYEKEE (reference sequence). The CDR3 spells CASSLAARGSDYEQFF. In DNA, the CDR3 is TGTGCCAGCAGCTTGGCCGCTCGCGGGAGTGACTATGAGCAGTTCTTC.

The chain employs TRBV6-6 and TRBJ1-5, with 9 bases lining up with TRBD1. The CDR3 extends over 15 amino acids. Trimming cost V 6 bases and J 6 bases; bases outside gene matches: 9. CDR1 and CDR2 (germline): MNHNY, SVGAGI (reference sequence). The CDR3 DNA reads TGTGCCAGCAGCCCAAACGACAGGGGGGGTCAGCCCCAGCATTTT. This translates into CASSPNDRGGQPQHF.

This clone was seen more than once but under ten times. The chain couples TRBV9 to TRBJ2-3; the match to TRBD1 covers 9 bases. Unmatched junction bases numbered 11, after V lost 1 base and J lost 5 bases. This CDR3 comprises 17 residues. In germline, CDR1 is SGDLS, CDR2 YYNGEE. CDR3 amino acids: CASSVTDNTGGIDTQYF. DNA for the CDR3: TGTGCCAGCAGCGTAACGGATAACACAGGGGGCATAGATACGCAGTATTTT. The variable domain in full, with the rest retrieved from reference TRBV9 and TRBJ2-3, is DSGVTQTPKHLITATGQRVTLRCSPRSGDLSVYWYQQSLDQGLQFLIQYYNGEERAKGNILERFSAQQFPDLHSELNLSSLELGDSALYFCASSVTDNTGGIDTQYFGPGTRLTVL.

The gene calls are TRBV5-4 and TRBJ1-6; unclear D gene. Germline loops: CDR1 SGHNT, CDR2 YYREEE (reference sequence). This CDR3 has 14 residues. Trimming took 4 bases from V and 8 from J, leaving 13 bases between them. CDR3 DNA sequence: TGTGCCAGCAGCCCTACCCGGGAGGATTCACCCCTCCACTTT. Residues: CASSPTREDSPLHF. The variable domain in full, with the rest retrieved from reference TRBV5-4 and TRBJ1-6, is ETGVTQSPTHLIKTRGQQVTLRCSSQSGHNTVSWYQQALGQGPQFIFQYYREEENGRGNFPPRFSGLQFPNYSSELNVNALELDDSALYLCASSPTREDSPLHFGNGTRLTVT.

The chain links TRBV28 to TRBJ2-1; TRBD1 is a possible D gene (5 bases). CDR3 size: 14 residues. Germline assignment: CDR1 MDHEN and CDR2 SYDVKM. V was pared by 7 bases and J by 9 bases, with 19 bases between. The CDR3 sequence is CASTHGAGNFEQFF. The CDR3 nucleotides are TGTGCCAGCACCCACGGAGCAGGGAACTTTGAGCAGTTCTTC.

The chain uses TRBV7-2 and TRBJ1-4, with a tentative D call TRBD1 (6 bases). The CDR3 spans 16 residues. The ends were cut back, 3 bases at V and 7 bases at J, with 18 bases in the middle. The germline V gene has CDR1 SGHTA and CDR2 FQGNSA. CDR3 coding DNA: TGTGCCAGCAGCTTGTCCGAGGGACAATCAGGTGAAAAACTGTTTTTT. This sequence encodes CASSLSEGQSGEKLFF.

CDR3 protein: CASSIRDEQFF. CDR3 nucleotide sequence: TGTGCCAGTAGTATCAGGGATGAGCAGTTCTTC. The genes are TRBV19 and TRBJ2-1; D is perhaps TRBD1 (5 bases). V shed 3 bases and J shed 8 bases, with 5 bases lying between them. Germline assignment: CDR1 LNHDA and CDR2 SQIVND (reference sequence). The CDR3 has 11 residues.

The chain employs TRBV10-3 and TRBJ1-1; the D gene is possibly TRBD1 (5 bases). The CDR3 has 14 amino acids. Trimming took off 3 bases at V and 4 bases at J, with 12 bases between the two ends. CDR1 is ENHRY and CDR2 is SYGVKD in the germline V gene. Written as DNA, the CDR3 is TGTGCCATCAGTGATTATGGGGGGGGCACTGAAGCTTTCTTT. It specifies CAISDYGGGTEAFF.

This clone came up a few times. The chain uses TRBV10-3 and TRBJ1-2; D perhaps matches TRBD1 (5 bases). Germline V CDR1 and CDR2: ENHRY, SYGVKD. V was shortened by 10 bases and J by 4 bases, with 19 bases between the two germline ends. The CDR3 is made up of 14 amino acids. CDR3 DNA: TGTGCCAGCTCTCCGGTACAGGACGGCTATGGCTACACCTTC. It encodes CASSPVQDGYGYTF.